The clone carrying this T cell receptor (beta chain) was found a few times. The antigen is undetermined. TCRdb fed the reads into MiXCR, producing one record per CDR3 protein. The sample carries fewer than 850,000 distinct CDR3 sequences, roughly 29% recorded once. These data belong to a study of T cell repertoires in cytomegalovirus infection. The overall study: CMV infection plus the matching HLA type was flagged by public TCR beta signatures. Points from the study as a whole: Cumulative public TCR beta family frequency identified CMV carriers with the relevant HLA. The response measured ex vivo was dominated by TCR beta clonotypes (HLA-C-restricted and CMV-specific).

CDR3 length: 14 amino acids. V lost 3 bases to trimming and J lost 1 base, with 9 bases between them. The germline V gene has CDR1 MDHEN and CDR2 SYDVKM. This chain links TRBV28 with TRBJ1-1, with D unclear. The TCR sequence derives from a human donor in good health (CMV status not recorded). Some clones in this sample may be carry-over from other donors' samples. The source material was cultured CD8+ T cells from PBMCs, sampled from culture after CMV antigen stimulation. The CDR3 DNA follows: TGTGCCAGCAGTTTGACGGAGTGGAACACTGAAGCTTTCTTT. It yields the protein CASSLTEWNTEAFF.